These 4 T cell receptor beta chains share one sample of origin, sequenced in a study of T cells after yellow fever vaccination. Each CDR3 protein gets one entry after TCRdb re-called the 5' RACE reads with MiXCR. The data show hundreds of thousands of distinct CDR3 sequences, around 20% seen once. This material consisted of PBMCs, taken before the yellow fever booster vaccination. The receptor source for this set is a man between 18 and 29 years old who received the YFV17D yellow fever vaccine.

Only a few counts were recorded for this clonotype. The chain employs TRBV7-2 and TRBJ2-7; TRBD2 matches at 10 bases. Unmatched junction bases numbered 8, after V lost 3 bases and J lost 0 bases. The germline CDR1 and CDR2 sequences are SGHTA and FQGNSA. This CDR3 has 17 amino acids. CDR3 bases: TGTGCCAGCAGCTTGGAGCCGGGACTAGCGAGCTCCTACGAGCAGTACTTC. Translation: CASSLEPGLASSYEQYF.

V is TRBV11-2 and J is TRBJ2-2, with TRBD1 matching over 10 bases. This CDR3 contains 15 residues. The V and J ends lost 5 bases and 7 bases, in that order; junction bases with no gene match: 7. Germline values: CDR1 SGHAT, CDR2 FQNNGV. DNA of the CDR3: TGTGCCAGCAGCGCCCGGACAGGGGGGAACGGGGAGCTGTTTTTT. Its protein product is CASSARTGGNGELFF. The full variable domain, in which reference TRBV11-2 and TRBJ2-2 provide the parts outside the CDR3, is EAGVAQSPRYKIIEKRQSVAFWCNPISGHATLYWYQQILGQGPKLLIQFQNNGVVDDSQLPKDRFSAERLKGVDSTLKIQPAKLEDSAVYLCASSARTGGNGELFFGEGSRLTVL.

The chain is built from TRBV6-5 and TRBJ2-3; no clear D gene. The CDR3 has 15 amino acids. Trimming took off 0 bases at V and 4 bases at J, with 11 bases between the two ends. Germline V lookup: CDR1 MNHEY, CDR2 SVGAGI. The CDR3 bases are TGTGCCAGCAGTTACTCCGGAAGGGCGGCAGATACGCAGTATTTT. Its translation is CASSYSGRAADTQYF.

The gene calls are TRBV6-5 and TRBJ2-7; no firm D call. The length of the CDR3 is 14 residues. Trimming removed 0 bases from V and 2 bases from J, with 8 bases in between. Germline V gene sequence: CDR1 MNHEY, CDR2 SVGAGI. Here the CDR3 reads CASSYSNYAYEQYF. The CDR3 nucleotides are TGTGCCAGCAGTTACTCGAACTATGCCTACGAGCAGTACTTC.